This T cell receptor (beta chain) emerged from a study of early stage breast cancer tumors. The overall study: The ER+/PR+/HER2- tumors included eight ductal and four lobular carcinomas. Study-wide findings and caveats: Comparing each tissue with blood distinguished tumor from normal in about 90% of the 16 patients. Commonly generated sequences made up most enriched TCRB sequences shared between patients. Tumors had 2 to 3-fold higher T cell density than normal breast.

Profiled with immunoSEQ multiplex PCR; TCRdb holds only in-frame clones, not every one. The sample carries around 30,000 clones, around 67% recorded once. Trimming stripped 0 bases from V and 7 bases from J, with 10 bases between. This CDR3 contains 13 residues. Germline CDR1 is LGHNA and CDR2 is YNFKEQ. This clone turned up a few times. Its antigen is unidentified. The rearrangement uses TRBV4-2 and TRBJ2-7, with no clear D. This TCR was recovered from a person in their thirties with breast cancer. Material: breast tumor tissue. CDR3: CASSQDYDKEQYF. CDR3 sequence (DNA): TGTGCCAGCAGCCAAGATTACGACAAAGAGCAGTACTTC.